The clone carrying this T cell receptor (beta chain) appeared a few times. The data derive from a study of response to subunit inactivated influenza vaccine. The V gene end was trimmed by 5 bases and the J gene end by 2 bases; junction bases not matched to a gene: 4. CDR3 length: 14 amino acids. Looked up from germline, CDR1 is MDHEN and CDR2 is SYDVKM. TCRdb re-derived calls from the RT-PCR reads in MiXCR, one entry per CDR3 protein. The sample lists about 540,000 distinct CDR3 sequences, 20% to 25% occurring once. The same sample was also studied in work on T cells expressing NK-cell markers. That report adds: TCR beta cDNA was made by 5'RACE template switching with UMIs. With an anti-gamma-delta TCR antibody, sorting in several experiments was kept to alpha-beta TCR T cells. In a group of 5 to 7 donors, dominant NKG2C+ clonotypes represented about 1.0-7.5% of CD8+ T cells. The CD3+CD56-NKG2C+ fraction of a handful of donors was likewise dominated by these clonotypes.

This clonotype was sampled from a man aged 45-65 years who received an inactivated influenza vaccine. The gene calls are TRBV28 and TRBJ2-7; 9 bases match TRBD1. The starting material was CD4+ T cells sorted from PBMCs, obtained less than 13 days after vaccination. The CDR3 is CASSTGGAAYEQYF. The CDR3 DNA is TGTGCCAGCAGTACAGGGGGCGCGGCCTACGAGCAGTACTTC.